Listed here are 21 T cell receptor beta chains from one sample, sequenced in a study of blood T cell repertoires in COVID-19. Using immunoSEQ multiplex PCR, the repertoire was profiled, and TCRdb retains in-frame clones only, with some absent. The table includes over 150,000 clones, more than 75% detected once. Sequencing was carried out using peripheral blood. These receptors all come from a woman in her 70s with COVID-19, enrolled during active disease.

V gene TRBV2 combines with J gene TRBJ1-1; tentatively, D is TRBD1 (6 bases). This CDR3 region has 15 residues. The V and J ends lost 2 bases and 0 bases respectively, with 10 bases between them. The germline gives CDR1 SNHLY, CDR2 FYNNEI. CDR3 in DNA: TGTGCCAGCAGTGAATTGGGGGCCCTGAACACTGAAGCTTTCTTT. Translation: CASSELGALNTEAFF.

The chain is built from TRBV7-9 and TRBJ2-3; possibly TRBD2 for D (5 bases). The CDR3 loop spans 15 amino acids. CDR1 SEHNR and CDR2 FQNEAQ come from the germline V gene (reference sequence). V was cut by 1 base and J by 6 bases, with 14 bases left in between. CDR3 amino acids: CASSLGRGERDTQYF. In DNA form, the CDR3 reads TGTGCCAGCAGCTTAGGCAGAGGAGAGCGGGATACGCAGTATTTT.

The rearrangement links TRBV5-5 to TRBJ1-5; 10 nucleotides match TRBD1. CDR3 length equals 17 residues. V lost 4 bases and J lost 4; bases outside the gene matches: 11. CDR1 SGHKS and CDR2 YYEKEE come from the germline V gene (reference sequence). The CDR3 reads CASSTRDRGMINQPQHF. For the CDR3, the DNA is TGTGCCAGCAGCACACGGGACAGGGGAATGATTAATCAGCCCCAGCATTTT.

Only one count was recorded for this clone. This sequence joins TRBV2 and TRBJ2-1; 10 positions match TRBD2. From germline, CDR1 is SNHLY and CDR2 FYNNEI. Trimming at V came to 5 bases and at J to 2 bases, leaving 0 bases not matched to a gene. CDR3 length: 14 amino acids. CDR3 amino acids: CASSSGGAYNEQFF. CDR3 nucleotides: TGTGCCAGCAGTAGCGGGGGGGCCTACAATGAGCAGTTCTTC.

The CDR3 region has the DNA TGTGCCAGCAAGGGGCTAATGAACACTGAAGCTTTCTTT. Translation: CASKGLMNTEAFF. The chain joins TRBV2 to TRBJ1-1; D possibly corresponds to TRBD1 (5 bases). V dropped 7 bases and J dropped 0 bases, with 9 bases sitting between them. The CDR3 sequence is 13 residues long. Germline CDR1 SNHLY, CDR2 FYNNEI.

V and J are TRBV11-2 and TRBJ2-1, with a weak D call TRBD2 (6 bases). The V gene's germline CDR1 is SGHAT and CDR2 FQNNGV. This CDR3 is built from 16 residues. V shed 5 bases and J shed 1 base, with 15 bases lying between them. CDR3 protein: CASSHRDFRSYNEQFF. CDR3 nucleotides: TGTGCCAGCAGCCACCGGGACTTCCGATCCTACAATGAGCAGTTCTTC.

The CDR3 here is CASSPRVIYGYTF. CDR3 nucleotide sequence: TGTGCCAGCAGCCCCCGGGTAATTTATGGCTACACCTTC. This chain links TRBV2 with TRBJ1-2, with D uncertain. This CDR3 contains 13 residues. Germline V gene data show CDR1 as SNHLY and CDR2 as FYNNEI. The germline V and J ends were trimmed by 6 bases and 5 bases, with 13 bases remaining between them.

V is TRBV7-9 and J is TRBJ2-7; 9 bases are a match to TRBD2. The CDR3 spans 15 residues. Germline loops: CDR1 SEHNR, CDR2 FQNEAQ (reference sequence). With V trimmed by 5 bases and J by 5 bases, 10 bases remained unmatched. DNA of the CDR3: TGTGCCAGCAGCCCCTGGTGGCTAGCGGGGAACGAGCAGTACTTC. This translates into CASSPWWLAGNEQYF. Filled out from reference TRBV7-9 and TRBJ2-7, the complete variable domain reads DTGVSQNPRHKITKRGQNVTFRCDPISEHNRLYWYRQTLGQGPEFLTYFQNEAQLEKSRLLSDRFSAERPKGSFSTLEIQRTEQGDSAMYLCASSPWWLAGNEQYFGPGTRLTVT.

This chain uses TRBV15 with TRBJ1-5; TRBD1 aligns across 10 bases. V was pared by 0 bases and J by 5 bases, with 7 bases of the junction left unmatched. This CDR3 comprises 17 residues. CDR1 is LNHNV and CDR2 is YYDKDF in the germline V gene (reference sequence). Written as DNA, the CDR3 is TGTGCCACCAGCAGAGATCATTTAGGACAGGGGGATCAGCCCCAGCATTTT. Amino acid sequence: CATSRDHLGQGDQPQHF.

The rearrangement joins TRBV2 to TRBJ2-7; perhaps TRBD2 as D (6 bases). The CDR3 length is 15 residues. Per germline, CDR1 SNHLY and CDR2 FYNNEI. Trimming removed 6 bases at V and 2 bases at J, with 17 bases between. The CDR3 sequence: CASSNYRDLTYEQYF. CDR3 DNA: TGTGCCAGCAGCAACTATCGGGACTTAACCTACGAGCAGTACTTC. Together with reference TRBV2 and TRBJ2-7, the CDR3 gives the full variable domain: EPEVTQTPSHQVTQMGQEVILRCVPISNHLYFYWYRQILGQKVEFLVSFYNNEISEKSEIFDDQFSVERPDGSNFTLKIRSTKLEDSAMYFCASSNYRDLTYEQYFGPGTRLTVT.

The chain is built from TRBV6-4 and TRBJ1-5, with 8 nucleotides matching TRBD1. The germline gives CDR1 MRHNA, CDR2 SNTAGT. The CDR3 consists of 13 residues. V gave up 10 bases and J gave up 7 bases; unmatched junction bases: 9. CDR3 protein: CANSDRGGQPQHF. In nucleotides, the CDR3 is TGTGCCAACTCAGACAGGGGTGGCCAGCCCCAGCATTTT.

The chain joins TRBV27 to TRBJ1-1, with 9 bases lining up with TRBD1. This CDR3 contains 14 residues. Germline trimming cut 4 bases from V and 5 bases from J; bases unmatched to any gene: 5. CDR1 and CDR2 (germline): MNHEY, SMNVEV (reference sequence). The DNA for the CDR3 is TGTGCCAGCAGTTACGACAGGGGGAGGACTGAAGCTTTCTTT. Translated: CASSYDRGRTEAFF.

The chain links TRBV19 to TRBJ1-4; TRBD1 might be the D (5 bases). Looked up from germline, CDR1 is LNHDA and CDR2 is SQIVND (reference sequence). V shed 7 bases and J shed 1 base, with 10 bases lying between them. This CDR3 region has 14 residues. DNA of the CDR3: TGTGCCAGTAAGGAGGGGAGAACTAATGAAAAACTGTTTTTT. It codes for CASKEGRTNEKLFF. Based on the CDR3 plus reference TRBV19 and TRBJ1-4, the full variable domain is DGGITQSPKYLFRKEGQNVTLSCEQNLNHDAMYWYRQDPGQGLRLIYYSQIVNDFQKGDIAEGYSVSREKKESFPLTVTSAQKNPTAFYLCASKEGRTNEKLFFGSGTQLSVL.

The chain couples TRBV5-4 to TRBJ2-2; the D gene is possibly TRBD2 (7 bases). Germline lookup yields CDR1 SGHNT and CDR2 YYREEE (reference sequence). This CDR3 comprises 16 residues. The ends were cut back, 4 bases at V and 3 bases at J, with 16 bases in the middle. CDR3 protein: CASSPYRGAYTGELFF. As DNA, the CDR3 is TGTGCCAGCAGCCCCTACCGGGGGGCCTACACCGGGGAGCTGTTTTTT.

The chain recombines TRBV12-3 or TRBV12-4 with TRBJ1-5, with D hard to call. V was shortened by 6 bases and J by 5 bases, with 5 bases between the two germline ends. There are 11 residues in the CDR3. The CDR3 bases are TGTGCCAGCAGCCTAGATCAGCCCCAGCATTTT. Its translation: CASSLDQPQHF.

V and J are TRBV4-2 and TRBJ1-4; TRBD1 aligns across 9 bases. The CDR3 runs to 19 residues. Germline CDR1 LGHNA, CDR2 YNFKEQ. J gave up 6 bases and V 2 bases, and 16 bases lay outside the gene matches. The CDR3 DNA sequence: TGTGCCAGCAGCCAACTACCGGGACAGGGAAAGAGTAGGTATGAAAAACTGTTTTTT. This codes for CASSQLPGQGKSRYEKLFF.

The chain employs TRBV5-1 and TRBJ1-2; TRBD1 is a possible D gene (6 bases). V lost 4 bases and J lost 4, with 14 bases in between. In germline, CDR1 is SGHRS, CDR2 YFSETQ. CDR3 length: 14 residues. CDR3 nucleotides: TGCGCCAGCAGCCTGCGACAGGACTCCTATGGCTACACCTTC. This gives the protein CASSLRQDSYGYTF.

This clone was seen a single time. The V and J genes are TRBV15 and TRBJ1-5; no clear D. Germline CDR1 reads LNHNV; CDR2 reads YYDKDF (reference sequence). This CDR3 has 16 residues. Trimming took 0 bases from V and 0 from J, leaving 9 bases between them. CDR3 in amino acids: CATSRDRVYSNQPQHF. For the CDR3, the DNA is TGTGCCACCAGCAGAGATCGTGTATATAGCAATCAGCCCCAGCATTTT.

This rearrangement joins TRBV27 to TRBJ2-1; D possibly corresponds to TRBD1 (6 bases). With 5 bases removed from V and 0 bases from J, the gap between germline ends came to 14 bases. The CDR3 runs to 16 residues. CDR1 is MNHEY, CDR2 SMNVEV, per germline (reference sequence). CDR3 residues: CASSPRQDISYNEQFF. CDR3 bases: TGTGCCAGCAGTCCAAGACAGGACATCTCCTACAATGAGCAGTTCTTC.

This clone was detected a few times. This sequence joins TRBV28 and TRBJ1-1; D is perhaps TRBD1 (5 bases). The length of the CDR3 is 16 residues. Looked up from germline, CDR1 is MDHEN and CDR2 is SYDVKM. Between the trimmed V and J ends, which lost 2 bases and 8 bases, there was a span of 21 bases. The CDR3 reads CASSLAARGWISEAFF. In nucleotides, the CDR3 is TGTGCCAGCAGTTTAGCGGCAAGGGGTTGGATTTCCGAAGCTTTCTTT.

V and J are TRBV21-1 and TRBJ1-4; no check of the table's D call, TRBD1, against the DNA was made. TRBV21-1 is listed as a pseudogene. This CDR3 comprises 22 residues. This CDR3 reads CASSKVGRSGTGQERLSEKLFF. CDR3 in DNA: TGTGCCAGCAGCAAAGTTGGAAGGTCCGGAACAGGTCAAGAGAGGTTAAGTGAAAAACTGTTTTTT.